This TCR beta chain was recovered during a study of T cell responses to AZD1222 COVID-19 vaccine. General study points: Two AZD1222 doses significantly raised spike-specific TCR breadth and depth over controls. Scientists sampled the repertoires only once the peak T cell response had passed. Vaccine-associated CD4 TCRs ranged over spike, dominating at 160-218 and 743-854.

Libraries were prepared by immunoSEQ multiplex PCR; TCRdb keeps only in-frame clonotypes and omits some of them. Among approximately 89,000 clones listed, about 90% were seen once. CDR3 size: 14 residues. Trimming at V came to 8 bases and at J to 8 bases, leaving 10 bases not matched to a gene. Germline V lookup: CDR1 MNHEY, CDR2 SVGAGI. Concerning this clone itself: The antigen is not known.

Source: peripheral blood, taken on day 0 of AZD1222 vaccination. The source is an adult in good health. The V call is TRBV6-5, the J call TRBJ1-2; 11 bases line up with TRBD1. The CDR3 bases are TGTGCCAGCGGACAGGGGGCTCTCCGTGGCGGCTACACCTTC. Its translation: CASGQGALRGGYTF.